What follows are 5 T cell receptor beta chains derived from one specimen sequenced in a study of response to subunit inactivated influenza vaccine. One entry per CDR3 protein results from TCRdb running MiXCR on the RT-PCR reads. The table records roughly 570,000 distinct CDR3 sequences, 13% of them present only once. The material was PBMCs from blood, obtained 45 days after vaccination. The receptors derive from a man aged 50 or older who received an inactivated influenza vaccine.

This clonotype was detected ten times or more. The rearrangement joins TRBV10-3 to TRBJ2-2; 7 bases are a match to TRBD1. CDR3 length: 15 residues. V was pared by 6 bases and J by 0 bases, with 4 bases of the junction left unmatched. The V gene's germline CDR1 is ENHRY and CDR2 SYGVKD. CDR3 coding DNA: TGTGCCATCAGGTACGGGACAGCGAACACCGGGGAGCTGTTTTTT. Its translation: CAIRYGTANTGELFF.

In its sample, this clonotype was seen a few times. This sequence joins TRBV6-5 and TRBJ2-5; 10 positions agree with TRBD2. This CDR3 contains 18 residues. V shed 0 bases and J 3 bases; nucleotides not matched to a gene: 10. The germline gives CDR1 MNHEY, CDR2 SVGAGI. The CDR3 DNA follows: TGTGCCAGCAGTTACTCGGTGGTAGCGGGGGGACAAAAAGAGACCCAGTACTTC. It translates to CASSYSVVAGGQKETQYF.

This clonotype has ten or more counts. The chain combines TRBV5-1 with TRBJ1-4; D gene unclear. V lost 0 bases and J 0 bases, leaving 9 bases between the germline ends. Germline values: CDR1 SGHRS, CDR2 YFSETQ. CDR3 length equals 16 residues. Here the CDR3 reads CASSLVGFATNEKLFF. The CDR3 region has the DNA TGCGCCAGCAGCTTGGTTGGATTTGCAACTAATGAAAAACTGTTTTTT.

Details on this clonotype: One base away lies a much larger clone, so this may be a sequencing read error. J is TRBJ2-1 and V is TRBV2; TRBD1 matches 10 bases. V lost 4 bases and J lost 4; bases outside the gene matches: 4. The germline V gene encodes CDR1 SNHLY and CDR2 FYNNEI. The CDR3 spans 15 residues. CDR3 residues: CASSAGTGEYNEQFF. The CDR3 DNA sequence: TGTGCCAGCAGTGCCGGGACAGGGGAATACAATGAGCAGTTCTTC.

This clonotype has a count of ten or more. The chain joins TRBV20-1 to TRBJ2-7; 9 bases align to TRBD2. Trimming took 0 bases from V and 2 from J; bases not matched to a gene: 8. The CDR3 is 16 residues long. From germline, CDR1 is DFQATT and CDR2 SNEGSKA (reference sequence). CDR3 amino acids: CSARELRLAETYEQYF. CDR3 in DNA: TGCAGTGCTAGAGAATTGCGACTAGCGGAGACCTACGAGCAGTACTTC.